These 18 T cell receptor beta chains originate from one sample sequenced in a study of STAT5B mutations in CD4+ large granular lymphocyte leukemia. Assay: immunoSEQ multiplex PCR; the TCRdb copy retains only in-frame clones and omits some. Here the sample spans around 31,000 clones, less than 75% being singletons. Sequenced input: CD4+ T cells from blood buffy coats. The receptors derive from a human donor in good health.

This clone appeared once. V usage is TRBV2 and J usage is TRBJ2-7; 10 positions match TRBD2. V gave up 4 bases and J gave up 4 bases; unmatched junction bases: 4. There are 14 residues in the CDR3. Germline V gene sequence: CDR1 SNHLY, CDR2 FYNNEI. CDR3 nucleotide sequence: TGTGCCAGCAGTGGCCAGCGGGGGGGATACGAGCAGTACTTC. Translation gives CASSGQRGGYEQYF.

This sequence joins TRBV7-2 and TRBJ2-5, with TRBD2 identical over 12 bases. There are 16 residues in the CDR3. V was pared by 1 base and J by 7 bases, with 7 bases of the junction left unmatched. In germline, CDR1 is SGHTA, CDR2 FQGNSA. This CDR3 is CASSLGLAGGLGTQYF. The CDR3 region has the DNA TGTGCCAGCAGCTTAGGGCTAGCGGGGGGGCTAGGGACCCAGTACTTC.

The chain combines TRBV6-6 with TRBJ1-3; no clear D gene. The CDR3 contains 14 residues. The V and J ends lost 2 bases and 1 base respectively, with 6 bases between them. CDR1 and CDR2 from the germline V gene are MNHNY and SVGAGI (reference sequence). CDR3 nucleotide sequence: TGTGCCAGCAGTTACGCATGGTCTGGAAACACCATATATTTT. It codes for CASSYAWSGNTIYF.

The chain is built from TRBV9 and TRBJ2-1; D gene ambiguous. With 4 bases removed from V and 4 bases from J, the gap between germline ends came to 12 bases. CDR1 and CDR2 (germline): SGDLS, YYNGEE. The CDR3 runs to 14 residues. The CDR3 DNA sequence: TGTGCCAGCAGCCTCTCCGGGCGTTACAATGAGCAGTTCTTC. Translating gives CASSLSGRYNEQFF.

A single count supports this clone. This rearrangement joins TRBV5-1 to TRBJ1-1, with D perhaps TRBD1 (5 bases). Germline V gene lookup returns CDR1 SGHRS and CDR2 YFSETQ. The V end lost 4 bases, the J end lost 10 bases, and 17 bases lay between the germline ends. The length of the CDR3 is 13 residues. CDR3 sequence reads: CASSQQSAGGAFF. The DNA of the CDR3 is TGCGCCAGCAGCCAACAGTCAGCCGGGGGAGCTTTCTTT.

This clone was seen just once. The chain is built from TRBV29-1 and TRBJ1-6; perhaps TRBD1 as D (6 bases). Germline loops: CDR1 SQVTM, CDR2 ANQGSEA. The CDR3 has 13 amino acids. The V and J ends lost 4 bases and 6 bases respectively, with 10 bases between them. DNA of the CDR3: TGCAGCGTTGGGGAGGGGGGTAATTCACCCCTCCACTTT. Protein product: CSVGEGGNSPLHF.

The chain links TRBV10-3 to TRBJ2-2, with D possibly being TRBD1 (6 bases). With 6 bases removed from V and 1 base from J, the gap between germline ends came to 9 bases. This CDR3 has 14 residues. Germline CDR1 is ENHRY and CDR2 is SYGVKD. The CDR3 protein is CAIRLTGNTGELFF. Here the CDR3 DNA reads TGTGCCATCAGGTTGACAGGGAACACCGGGGAGCTGTTTTTT.

The J gene is TRBJ2-5, the V gene TRBV4-3; 7 bases are shared with TRBD1. Germline CDR1 reads LGHNA; CDR2 reads YSLEER. The CDR3 has 16 amino acids. V lost 8 bases to trimming and J lost 1 base; unmatched junction nucleotides: 13. Written as DNA, the CDR3 is TGCGCCAGCTCCCCGGGACAGAACATAATCCAAGAGACCCAGTACTTC. Translation gives CASSPGQNIIQETQYF.

V gene TRBV2 combines with J gene TRBJ1-6; D not certain. This CDR3 comprises 15 residues. V was shortened by 3 bases and J by 7 bases, with 13 bases between the two germline ends. CDR1 is SNHLY, CDR2 FYNNEI, per germline. CDR3 loop: CASSEDLGRNSPLHF. As DNA, the CDR3 is TGTGCCAGCAGTGAGGATCTGGGGAGGAATTCACCCCTCCACTTT. Based on the CDR3 plus reference TRBV2 and TRBJ1-6, the full variable domain is EPEVTQTPSHQVTQMGQEVILRCVPISNHLYFYWYRQILGQKVEFLVSFYNNEISEKSEIFDDQFSVERPDGSNFTLKIRSTKLEDSAMYFCASSEDLGRNSPLHFGNGTRLTVT.

V usage is TRBV11-2 and J usage is TRBJ2-7, with D perhaps TRBD1 (5 bases). The ends were cut back, 5 bases at V and 6 bases at J, with 17 bases in the middle. This CDR3 contains 14 residues. CDR1 and CDR2 (germline): SGHAT, FQNNGV. The CDR3 is CASSAGIGVSEQYF. CDR3 in DNA: TGTGCCAGCAGCGCAGGGATAGGGGTCTCCGAGCAGTACTTC.

The V gene is TRBV30, the J gene TRBJ2-5; 8 bases line up with TRBD1. The V and J ends lost 4 bases and 7 bases, in that order; junction bases with no gene match: 11. CDR1 is GTSNPN, CDR2 SVGIG, per germline (reference sequence). The CDR3 is made up of 14 amino acids. CDR3 in amino acids: CAWTFQGARGTQYF. DNA of the CDR3: TGTGCCTGGACGTTCCAGGGGGCCCGTGGGACCCAGTACTTC.

The chain uses TRBV19 and TRBJ1-1; tentative D call: TRBD1 (5 bases). The CDR3 has 16 residues. Trimming left V 3 bases short and J 1 base short, with 15 bases between. Germline V gene data show CDR1 as LNHDA and CDR2 as SQIVND (reference sequence). This chain's CDR3 is CASSILQGLTNTEAFF. The CDR3 nucleotides are TGTGCCAGTAGTATCTTGCAGGGACTAACGAACACTGAAGCTTTCTTT.

The genes are TRBV9 and TRBJ2-1; possibly TRBD1 for D (5 bases). Germline CDR1 and CDR2: SGDLS and YYNGEE. The V gene lost 0 bases and the J gene lost 4 bases, with 8 bases spanning the gap. The CDR3 consists of 14 residues. The CDR3 nucleotides read TGTGCCAGCAGCGTAGGAGACAGTTACAATGAGCAGTTCTTC. Translating gives CASSVGDSYNEQFF.

This chain connects TRBV6-6 to TRBJ2-3, with a possible D match to TRBD1 (6 bases). In germline, CDR1 is MNHNY, CDR2 SVGAGI (reference sequence). The CDR3 runs 13 residues. V shed 6 bases and J shed 6 bases, with 13 bases lying between them. CDR3 bases: TGTGCCAGCAGAAAACAGGGTTCGGATACGCAGTATTTT. This codes for CASRKQGSDTQYF.

The chain combines TRBV5-8 with TRBJ2-2; D ambiguous. Germline CDR1 is SGHTS and CDR2 is YDEGEE. The CDR3 loop spans 18 amino acids. Trimming left V 3 bases short and J 0 bases short, with 18 bases between. CDR3 sequence reads: CASSSNWVGRANTGELFF. Written as DNA, the CDR3 is TGTGCCAGCAGCTCAAATTGGGTAGGGCGCGCGAACACCGGGGAGCTGTTTTTT.

This chain uses TRBV7-9 with TRBJ1-2; TRBD1 agrees at 12 bases. V lost 5 bases to trimming and J lost 7 bases; unmatched junction nucleotides: 8. Germline V gene sequence: CDR1 SEHNR, CDR2 FQNEAQ (reference sequence). The CDR3 extends over 15 amino acids. The CDR3 DNA sequence: TGTGCCAGCAGCCAGAGCGGGACAGGGGGCTCTGGCTACACCTTC. It yields the protein CASSQSGTGGSGYTF.

This chain uses TRBV6-5 with TRBJ1-3; the match to TRBD1 covers 8 bases. CDR3 length: 16 residues. Germline V lookup: CDR1 MNHEY, CDR2 SVGAGI. The V segment lost 4 bases and the J segment 1 base; nucleotides outside the gene matches: 6. The CDR3 loop reads CASSLTGAASGNTIYF. The CDR3 nucleotides are TGTGCCAGCAGTTTGACAGGGGCCGCTTCTGGAAACACCATATATTTT.

This clone was seen a few times. This chain connects TRBV6-6 to TRBJ1-6; no firm D call. Germline V gene sequence: CDR1 MNHNY, CDR2 SVGAGI (reference sequence). V was cut by 2 bases and J by 9 bases, with 14 bases left in between. This CDR3 region has 15 residues. The CDR3 loop reads CASSYAGGGSSPLHF. CDR3 nucleotide sequence: TGTGCCAGCAGTTACGCGGGAGGAGGGTCTTCACCCCTCCACTTT.